The clone carrying this T cell receptor beta chain has a single count. What it binds is unknown. The CDR3 is 15 amino acids. Germline-derived CDR1 and CDR2 are KGHSH and LQKENI. The germline V and J ends were trimmed by 0 bases and 2 bases, with 11 bases remaining between them. cDNA reverse transcribed from extracted RNA served as the sequencing template. The data were produced by immunoSEQ multiplex PCR, yet TCRdb's version contains in-frame clones alone and is incomplete. The data contain over 90,000 clones, 85% to 90% of them singletons. The data stem from a study of CD8+ T cells in alopecia areata. Study-level points and caveats: Patients displayed less clarity in TCR sharing than mice, a finding possibly related to HLA. Tofacitinib significantly reduced both scalp clonality and expanded CD8+ clones among the top 100.

The treatment was: oral pan-JAK inhibitor, 5-10 mg twice daily. Alopecia areata patients had lesional scalp punch biopsies and peripheral blood taken from them. The clonotype originates from a human donor with alopecia areata. The chain carries TRBV18 and TRBJ2-7, with D possibly being TRBD1 or TRBD2 (5 bases each). Here the sequenced sample was CD8+ T cells sorted from blood, taken between weeks 30 and 35, from a patient treated with tofacitinib. The CDR3 sequence is CASSPPLTGPYEQYF. The CDR3 coding sequence is TGTGCCAGCTCACCACCATTGACGGGGCCCTACGAGCAGTACTTC.